The 6 T cell receptor beta chains given below trace back to one sample, sequenced in a study of OX40 agonist ivuxolimab in advanced cancers. Assay: immunoSEQ multiplex PCR; the TCRdb copy retains only in-frame clones and omits some. The data hold around 75,000 clones, with around 90% observed a single time. The material sequenced was CD4+ or CD8+ T cells sorted from blood, taken in a trial of the OX40 agonist ivuxolimab. All receptors come from an adult with an advanced solid tumor such as melanoma, head and neck, liver or kidney cancer.

A single count supports this clone. The chain uses TRBV5-1 and TRBJ2-1; TRBD2 matches 7 bases. The ends lost 3 bases at V and 6 bases at J; junction bases unmatched: 6. The CDR3 loop spans 14 amino acids. CDR1 is SGHRS, CDR2 YFSETQ, per germline. The CDR3 coding sequence is TGCGCCAGCAGCTCTCAGCGACTAGCCAATGAGCAGTTCTTC. Translation gives CASSSQRLANEQFF. Together with reference TRBV5-1 and TRBJ2-1, the CDR3 gives the full variable domain: KAGVTQTPRYLIKTRGQQVTLSCSPISGHRSVSWYQQTPGQGLQFLFEYFSETQRNKGNFPGRFSGRQFSNSRSEMNVSTLELGDSALYLCASSSQRLANEQFFGPGTRLTVL.

The table lists this clone with a count of one. This chain joins TRBV27 and TRBJ2-1; D ambiguous. CDR1 and CDR2 (germline): MNHEY, SMNVEV (reference sequence). The CDR3 consists of 14 residues. Trimming removed 2 bases at V and 6 bases at J, with 11 bases between. For the CDR3, the DNA is TGTGCCAGCAGTTTACTAGTACCCCCCAATGAGCAGTTCTTC. Its protein product is CASSLLVPPNEQFF.

The rearrangement joins TRBV18 to TRBJ1-3; D remains ambiguous. Germline V gene data show CDR1 as KGHSH and CDR2 as LQKENI. V was pared by 3 bases and J by 0 bases, with 12 bases between. The CDR3 totals 16 residues. In DNA, the CDR3 is TGTGCCAGCTCACCGGACCCAGACACCTCTGGAAACACCATATATTTT. This sequence encodes CASSPDPDTSGNTIYF.

The V call is TRBV27, the J call TRBJ1-2; possibly TRBD1 for D (6 bases). This CDR3 contains 15 residues. V was pared by 6 bases and J by 0 bases, with 14 bases between. The germline V gene has CDR1 MNHEY and CDR2 SMNVEV (reference sequence). CDR3 DNA: TGTGCCAGCAGACAATTTCGGACAGCTAACTATGGCTACACCTTC. Its protein is CASRQFRTANYGYTF.

The CDR3 loop is CASSFPQGARSYNEQFF. The CDR3 nucleotides are TGTGCCAGCAGTTTCCCACAGGGGGCTCGCTCCTACAATGAGCAGTTCTTC. This chain uses TRBV27 with TRBJ2-1; the match to TRBD1 covers 9 bases. The CDR3 contains 17 residues. Germline V gene data show CDR1 as MNHEY and CDR2 as SMNVEV (reference sequence). The junction had 6 bases not matched to a gene; V was cut back by 3 bases and J by 0 bases.

The chain uses TRBV5-1 and TRBJ2-7; possibly TRBD1 for D (6 bases). Looked up from germline, CDR1 is SGHRS and CDR2 is YFSETQ. Trimming removed 3 bases at V and 2 bases at J, with 9 bases between. The CDR3 has 13 amino acids. CDR3 nucleotides: TGCGCCAGCAGCTCAACAGGGACCTACGAGCAGTACTTC. This translates into CASSSTGTYEQYF.